Below, 32 T cell receptor beta chains from the same sample are listed, as sequenced in a study of graft-versus-host responses after intestinal transplantation. Repertoires were generated with immunoSEQ multiplex PCR, while TCRdb's copy carries only in-frame clones and drops some. The repertoire holds 90,000 to 120,000 clones, with roughly nine tenths as singletons. Their cognate antigens are unknown. Sequencing was performed on unstimulated CD4+ T cells sorted from spleen or lymph node cells, taken before intestinal transplant. The receptors derive from a human donor who received an intestinal transplant.

V usage is TRBV19 and J usage is TRBJ2-1; 10 bases agree with TRBD2. This CDR3 has 14 residues. Germline V gene sequence: CDR1 LNHDA, CDR2 SQIVND (reference sequence). V lost 5 bases and J lost 10; bases outside the gene matches: 8. CDR3 DNA sequence: TGTGCCAGTAGTGCTAGCGGGAGTGGGGGGGAGCAGTTCTTC. Its translation is CASSASGSGGEQFF. Using reference TRBV19 and TRBJ2-1 for the parts outside the CDR3, the full variable domain is DGGITQSPKYLFRKEGQNVTLSCEQNLNHDAMYWYRQDPGQGLRLIYYSQIVNDFQKGDIAEGYSVSREKKESFPLTVTSAQKNPTAFYLCASSASGSGGEQFFGPGTRLTVL.

The chain combines TRBV18 with TRBJ1-2; TRBD1 matches at 9 bases. Trimming took 3 bases from V and 0 from J; bases not matched to a gene: 5. Germline CDR1 KGHSH, CDR2 LQKENI. CDR3 length: 16 residues. The CDR3 loop reads CASSPGQGTPNYGYTF. CDR3 nucleotide sequence: TGTGCCAGCTCACCGGGACAGGGTACGCCTAACTATGGCTACACCTTC.

The chain's CDR3 is CASSEAKGSGPEVDGYTF. The CDR3 DNA reads TGTGCCAGCAGTGAGGCAAAGGGGTCGGGGCCGGAGGTGGATGGCTACACCTTC. The chain is built from TRBV6-1 and TRBJ1-2, with D possibly being TRBD1 (5 bases). The CDR3 spans 18 residues. The germline V gene encodes CDR1 MNHNS and CDR2 SASEGT. V was clipped by 3 bases and J by 6 bases, with 26 bases between them.

This clone was recorded a few times. The V call is TRBV15, the J call TRBJ2-1; TRBD1 agrees at 7 bases. The trim removed 1 base at V and 7 bases at J, leaving 7 bases unmatched. Germline V CDR1 and CDR2: LNHNV, YYDKDF (reference sequence). The CDR3 runs 15 residues. The CDR3 DNA reads as TGTGCCACCAGCAGAGGTAGGGGGCGCTCGAATGAGCAGTTCTTC. Protein sequence: CATSRGRGRSNEQFF.

This clone has a handful of counts. V and J are TRBV6-5 and TRBJ2-7; unclear D gene. The germline V gene has CDR1 MNHEY and CDR2 SVGAGI. The CDR3 contains 13 residues. The V end was cut by 5 bases, the J end by 3 bases, with 11 bases between. In DNA form, the CDR3 reads TGTGCCAGCAGTCGTGACGCGGACTACGAGCAGTACTTC. This codes for CASSRDADYEQYF.

This chain links TRBV30 with TRBJ1-5, with 8 bases matching TRBD1. The germline V gene has CDR1 GTSNPN and CDR2 SVGIG (reference sequence). Losses at the gene ends were 4 bases for V and 6 bases for J; bases not matched to a gene: 11. CDR3 length equals 15 residues. The DNA for the CDR3 is TGTGCCTGGAAGCCCCCAGGGGGCGCGGGTCAGCCCCAGCATTTT. This gives the protein CAWKPPGGAGQPQHF.

This clone appeared a single time. This rearrangement joins TRBV5-7 to TRBJ1-1; D unclear. TRBV5-7 carries the ORF label, with uncertain function. The CDR3 spans 14 residues. The ends were cut back, 3 bases at V and 5 bases at J, with 14 bases in the middle. In nucleotides, the CDR3 is TGTGCCAGCAGCTCCACAGTAGAGGTGACTGAAGCTTTCTTT. Translation: CASSSTVEVTEAFF.

This clone has just one count. The chain combines TRBV5-1 with TRBJ2-2, with D maybe TRBD2 (6 bases). Between the trimmed V and J ends, which lost 4 bases and 0 bases, there was a span of 16 bases. Germline CDR1 is SGHRS and CDR2 is YFSETQ. The CDR3 is made up of 17 amino acids. The CDR3 DNA sequence: TGCGCCAGCAGCCTGGTTCCCGGGACTCCGAACACCGGGGAGCTGTTTTTT. It yields the protein CASSLVPGTPNTGELFF.

The V and J genes are TRBV5-1 and TRBJ2-3; 10 bases are shared with TRBD1. Germline values: CDR1 SGHRS, CDR2 YFSETQ. This CDR3 region has 16 residues. Trimming at V came to 4 bases and at J to 0 bases, leaving 5 bases not matched to a gene. The DNA of the CDR3 is TGCGCCAGCAGCGTGGACAGGGGGTCTAGCACAGATACGCAGTATTTT. This codes for CASSVDRGSSTDTQYF.

The genes are TRBV7-2 and TRBJ2-5, with 7 nucleotides matching TRBD2. This CDR3 has 16 amino acids. Losses at the gene ends were 4 bases for V and 5 bases for J; bases not matched to a gene: 13. CDR1 SGHTA and CDR2 FQGNSA come from the germline V gene. CDR3: CASSSIGVLAVETQYF. In nucleotides, the CDR3 is TGTGCCAGCAGCTCCATTGGGGTCCTAGCGGTGGAGACCCAGTACTTC.

This rearrangement joins TRBV12-5 to TRBJ2-5; 7 nucleotides align to TRBD1. The CDR3 consists of 14 residues. Germline CDR1 and CDR2: LGHNT and FRNRAP. V gave up 5 bases and J gave up 5 bases; unmatched junction bases: 8. This chain's CDR3 is CASGTGDVIETQYF. CDR3 DNA: TGTGCTAGTGGTACAGGGGACGTTATCGAGACCCAGTACTTC.

This chain links TRBV2 with TRBJ2-7; 7 nucleotides line up with TRBD2. J was trimmed by 5 bases and V by 7 bases; bases with no gene match: 11. This CDR3 comprises 14 residues. Germline V gene data show CDR1 as SNHLY and CDR2 as FYNNEI. The CDR3 protein is CASTGGGGPHEQYF. Written as DNA, the CDR3 is TGTGCCAGCACCGGCGGGGGAGGCCCCCACGAGCAGTACTTC.

V gene TRBV7-2 combines with J gene TRBJ2-4; D unresolved. The CDR3 is 16 residues long. The ends were cut back, 2 bases at V and 0 bases at J, with 11 bases in the middle. The germline gives CDR1 SGHTA, CDR2 FQGNSA. CDR3 protein: CASSLRSSQAKNIQYF. CDR3 bases: TGTGCCAGCAGCTTACGTTCCAGTCAAGCCAAAAACATTCAGTACTTC.

This sequence joins TRBV5-1 and TRBJ2-1; 9 nucleotides agree with TRBD2. V shed 1 base, J shed 8 bases, and the junction held 7 bases outside the gene matches. Germline CDR1 and CDR2: SGHRS and YFSETQ. The CDR3 spans 15 residues. Written as DNA, the CDR3 is TGCGCCAGCAGCTTGAGTCGCGGGGGGGCGGATGAGCAGTTCTTC. It codes for CASSLSRGGADEQFF.

This clone turned up a few times. The chain employs TRBV6-1 and TRBJ1-5; D call uncertain. The germline CDR1 and CDR2 sequences are MNHNS and SASEGT. With 6 bases removed from V and 3 bases from J, the gap between germline ends came to 9 bases. CDR3 length: 13 amino acids. Written as DNA, the CDR3 is TGTGCCAGCAGGTGGTCTTACAATCAGCCCCAGCATTTT. It codes for CASRWSYNQPQHF.

Note on this clone: Other DNA sequences within the sample encode an identical CDR3. J is TRBJ2-5 and V is TRBV5-1; D gene unclear. The CDR3 is 12 amino acids. The V end lost 2 bases, the J end lost 5 bases, and 7 bases lay between the germline ends. Germline V CDR1 and CDR2: SGHRS, YFSETQ. The DNA for the CDR3 is TGCGCCAGCAGCTTCCCTGCGGAGACCCAGTACTTC. Its translation is CASSFPAETQYF. The full variable domain, its missing parts supplied by reference TRBV5-1 and TRBJ2-5, is KAGVTQTPRYLIKTRGQQVTLSCSPISGHRSVSWYQQTPGQGLQFLFEYFSETQRNKGNFPGRFSGRQFSNSRSEMNVSTLELGDSALYLCASSFPAETQYFGPGTRLLVL.

The J gene is TRBJ1-2, the V gene TRBV4-1; D call uncertain. Germline V gene data show CDR1 as MGHRA and CDR2 as YSYEKL. The V and J ends lost 4 bases and 5 bases respectively, with 17 bases between them. The CDR3 covers 15 residues. The CDR3 DNA is TGCGCCAGCAGCCCGCCGGGCACCCCCGTTTATGGCTACACCTTC. Protein: CASSPPGTPVYGYTF.

The chain links TRBV5-1 to TRBJ2-2; 16 bases agree with TRBD2. Germline-derived CDR1 and CDR2 are SGHRS and YFSETQ. Trimming removed 3 bases from V and 5 bases from J; junction bases left unmatched: 10. The CDR3 extends over 19 amino acids. The CDR3 DNA follows: TGCGCCAGCAGCTCCGGGACTAGCGGGGGGGCAACAGGGACCGGGGAGCTGTTTTTT. This encodes CASSSGTSGGATGTGELFF.

CDR3 bases: TGTGCCAGCAGTCTTCCGGCGACCGGGACGGCGAATGAGCAGTTCTTC. This encodes CASSLPATGTANEQFF. This chain uses TRBV7-9 with TRBJ2-1, with D perhaps assigned TRBD1 or TRBD2 (5 bases each). Trimming left V 6 bases short and J 7 bases short, with 22 bases between. Germline V gene data show CDR1 as SEHNR and CDR2 as FQNEAQ (reference sequence). The CDR3 sequence is 16 residues long.

This chain connects TRBV6-6 to TRBJ1-2, with TRBD1 matching 7 bases. The junction had 7 bases not matched to a gene; V was cut back by 5 bases and J by 4 bases. CDR3 length equals 14 residues. CDR1 is MNHNY, CDR2 SVGAGI, per germline (reference sequence). The CDR3 region is CASSQGGKTYGYTF. The DNA for the CDR3 is TGTGCCAGCAGTCAGGGGGGGAAGACCTATGGCTACACCTTC.

The chain recombines TRBV25-1 with TRBJ2-7; D is uncertain. The V gene lost 1 base and the J gene lost 3 bases, with 4 bases spanning the gap. CDR1 is MGHDK and CDR2 is SYGVNS in the germline V gene. The CDR3 sequence is 12 residues long. The CDR3 coding sequence is TGTGCCAGCAGTGAATCTTACTACGAGCAGTACTTC. Its translation is CASSESYYEQYF.

The CDR3 region has the DNA TGCGCCAGCAGTCAAAGGGGTGGGACAGTTTGCTCTGGAAACACCATATATTTT. Translation gives CASSQRGGTVCSGNTIYF. J is TRBJ1-3 and V is TRBV23-1, with 7 nucleotides matching TRBD1. TRBV23-1 is identified as an open reading frame with a role that is uncertain. The CDR3 runs 18 residues. J lost 0 bases, V lost 2 bases, and 10 bases had no gene match.

The genes are TRBV4-1 and TRBJ2-7; D is undetermined. The CDR3 totals 16 residues. V shed 2 bases and J shed 4 bases, with 18 bases lying between them. CDR1 MGHRA and CDR2 YSYEKL come from the germline V gene. CDR3 coding DNA: TGCGCCAGCAGCCAACCCTACGGAAACCAAATTTACGAGCAGTACTTC. This sequence encodes CASSQPYGNQIYEQYF.

This clone was seen once. The chain combines TRBV6-4 with TRBJ2-5, with D unresolved. The CDR3 totals 8 residues. Germline CDR1 is MRHNA and CDR2 is SNTAGT. V gave up 9 bases and J gave up 4 bases, with 0 bases separating them. DNA for the CDR3: TGTGCCAGAGAGACCCAGTACTTC. Its protein is CARETQYF.

The V and J genes are TRBV2 and TRBJ1-1, with D perhaps TRBD1 (5 bases). CDR3 length: 13 residues. The V end lost 7 bases, the J end lost 4 bases, and 13 bases lay between the germline ends. Per the germline V gene, CDR1 is SNHLY and CDR2 is FYNNEI. As DNA, the CDR3 is TGTGCCAGCATCCGGGGCTTAGGCACTGAAGCTTTCTTT. Protein product: CASIRGLGTEAFF. The full variable domain, rest sourced from reference TRBV2 and TRBJ1-1, is EPEVTQTPSHQVTQMGQEVILRCVPISNHLYFYWYRQILGQKVEFLVSFYNNEISEKSEIFDDQFSVERPDGSNFTLKIRSTKLEDSAMYFCASIRGLGTEAFFGQGTRLTVV.

The chain uses TRBV6-5 and TRBJ2-7, with D possibly matching TRBD2 (6 bases). V gave up 7 bases and J gave up 2 bases, with 9 bases separating them. Germline loops: CDR1 MNHEY, CDR2 SVGAGI. The CDR3 length is 12 residues. The CDR3 DNA follows: TGTGCCAGCAAGGAGGGGCCCTACGAGCAGTACTTC. Its protein product is CASKEGPYEQYF.

Comments on this clone: Other nucleotide sequences in the sample specify the same CDR3. The J gene is TRBJ1-5, the V gene TRBV18; D unclear. The CDR3 totals 13 residues. The germline CDR1 and CDR2 sequences are KGHSH and LQKENI. V was shortened by 3 bases and J by 4 bases, with 7 bases between the two germline ends. The CDR3 bases are TGTGCCAGCTCACCTACTGGGAATCAGCCCCAGCATTTT. It encodes CASSPTGNQPQHF.

The chain employs TRBV4-1 and TRBJ1-2; 7 positions match TRBD1. V lost 2 bases and J lost 4; bases outside the gene matches: 16. This CDR3 spans 18 amino acids. Looked up from germline, CDR1 is MGHRA and CDR2 is YSYEKL. The CDR3 sequence: CASSQRAKSTGAGYGYTF. CDR3 sequence (DNA): TGCGCCAGCAGCCAACGGGCGAAATCAACAGGGGCCGGCTATGGCTACACCTTC.

The genes are TRBV21-1 and TRBJ2-1; the table names TRBD2, a call not compared with the DNA. TRBV21-1 is deemed a pseudogene. The CDR3 runs to 20 residues. The CDR3 DNA reads TGTGCCAGCAGCAACCTCGGGGCTCGACCGACTAGCGGGAAGTACAATGAGCAGTTCTTC. Protein: CASSNLGARPTSGKYNEQFF.

The V and J genes are TRBV7-9 and TRBJ2-7; D is ambiguous. CDR1 and CDR2 from the germline V gene are SEHNR and FQNEAQ (reference sequence). The CDR3 is 14 amino acids. V lost 1 base, J lost 3 bases, and 10 bases lay in between. Here the CDR3 reads CASSLGSAYYEQYF. The CDR3 DNA reads TGTGCCAGCAGCTTAGGGTCGGCGTACTACGAGCAGTACTTC.

This chain connects TRBV18 to TRBJ2-6; 9 bases agree with TRBD1. The CDR3 sequence is 17 residues long. Germline assignment: CDR1 KGHSH and CDR2 LQKENI. The ends lost 4 bases at V and 0 bases at J; junction bases unmatched: 4. In nucleotides, the CDR3 is TGTGCCAGCTCACTACCGGGACAGGGCTCTGGGGCCAACGTCCTGACTTTC. Protein product: CASSLPGQGSGANVLTF.

The rearrangement links TRBV4-2 to TRBJ1-2; maybe TRBD1 (5 bases). CDR3 size: 16 residues. Germline V gene data show CDR1 as LGHNA and CDR2 as YNFKEQ. V was cut by 5 bases and J by 8 bases, with 24 bases left in between. The CDR3 protein is CASSFGGDLPGRGYTF. In DNA, the CDR3 is TGTGCCAGCAGCTTTGGGGGGGACCTGCCTGGTCGGGGCTACACCTTC.